Below, one T cell receptor (beta chain) is given with its context. What it recognizes is unknown. The record originates from a study of cytomegalovirus exposure and HLA in healthy donors. Study observations and caveats: When a later analysis compared HLA-associated TCR beta chains with equally common others, the HLA-associated chains turned out to be more clonally expanded and to have lower generation probabilities. It was reported in a later analysis that an Asian-associated ancestry cluster showed fewer N-insertions than the roughly 660-donor mean.

CMV serostatus data were not documented for this donor. Vbeta (60) and Jbeta (13) primers were used in the PCR. Produced via immunoSEQ multiplex PCR; TCRdb's table is partial and in-frame only. This sample yields more than 85,000 clones, of which about 62% are seen a single time; about 4.4% belongs to the top ten. CDR1 is MNHNS and CDR2 is SASEGT in the germline V gene. Unmatched junction bases numbered 3, after V lost 6 bases and J lost 3 bases. This CDR3 comprises 13 residues. The sequenced sample was PBMCs. This chain joins TRBV6-1 and TRBJ2-7, with 9 nucleotides matching TRBD1. The clonotype originates from a human donor in good health. The CDR3 nucleotides are TGTGCCAGCAGAGGGACAGGGAACTACGAGCAGTACTTC. Encoded protein: CASRGTGNYEQYF.